The table lists the clone carrying this TCR beta chain with many counts. These data are taken from a study of T cell repertoires in cytomegalovirus infection. A single record per CDR3 protein comes from TCRdb applying MiXCR to the reads. The sample lists 450,000 to 650,000 distinct CDR3 sequences; more than 25% were seen once. Trimming took off 6 bases at V and 3 bases at J, with 15 bases between the two ends. CDR3 length: 15 amino acids. CDR1 and CDR2 (germline): SGHVS, FNYEAQ. The chain employs TRBV7-6 and TRBJ1-5; D is possibly TRBD1 (6 bases). This clonotype was obtained from a human donor in good health (CMV status not recorded). Some clones in this sample may be carry-over from other donors' samples. Input material: PBMCs. DNA of the CDR3: TGTGCCAGCAGTCACAGCACAGGGCTCAATCAGCCCCAGCATTTT. Protein sequence: CASSHSTGLNQPQHF. The whole variable domain, remainder taken from reference TRBV7-6 and TRBJ1-5, is GAGVSQSPRYKVTKRGQDVALRCDPISGHVSLYWYRQALGQGPEFLTYFNYEAQQDKSGLPNDRFSAERPEGSISTLTIQRTEQRDSAMYRCASSHSTGLNQPQHFGDGTRLSIL.